Each of the 8 T cell receptor beta chains below was sequenced from the same sample in a study of Tregs in tolerant kidney transplant recipients. Only in-frame clones appear in the TCRdb table, and some are missing; sequencing was by immunoSEQ multiplex PCR. The sample has some 90,000 clones, over 85% seen once. Specimen: CD8+ T cells from blood. The receptors stem from a human donor in good health.

The chain uses TRBV2 and TRBJ2-7; possible D gene TRBD1, 7 bases. The V gene lost 3 bases and the J gene lost 3 bases, with 12 bases spanning the gap. The CDR3 covers 14 residues. Germline lookup yields CDR1 SNHLY and CDR2 FYNNEI. CDR3 sequence: CASSDGGGYYEQYF. CDR3 bases: TGTGCCAGCAGTGACGGAGGGGGCTACTACGAGCAGTACTTC.

The gene calls are TRBV7-9 and TRBJ2-7; D uncertain. Germline V gives CDR1 SEHNR, CDR2 FQNEAQ (reference sequence). There are 11 residues in the CDR3. Trimming took 7 bases from V and 0 from J, leaving 4 bases between them. The CDR3 DNA is TGTGCCAGCACCCCCTCCTACGAGCAGTACTTC. Protein sequence: CASTPSYEQYF.

This chain links TRBV9 with TRBJ2-7; unclear D gene. The CDR3 length is 17 residues. From germline, CDR1 is SGDLS and CDR2 YYNGEE. Trimming took off 4 bases at V and 5 bases at J, with 25 bases between the two ends. The CDR3 DNA follows: TGTGCCAGCAGCCCCGACCCCCGGAGCCATACTGTCCACGAGCAGTACTTC. It yields the protein CASSPDPRSHTVHEQYF.

V and J are TRBV4-2 and TRBJ2-3; D unclear. Germline CDR1 and CDR2: LGHNA and YNFKEQ. The CDR3 loop spans 18 amino acids. With 3 bases removed from V and 5 bases from J, the gap between germline ends came to 24 bases. The CDR3 is CASSHLVLGPDRRDTQYF. In DNA, the CDR3 is TGTGCCAGCAGCCATCTGGTCCTAGGGCCCGATCGTAGAGATACGCAGTATTTT.

The CDR3 protein is CASSHNDLYSEAFF. The DNA for the CDR3 is TGCGCCAGCAGCCACAATGATTTATATTCTGAAGCTTTCTTT. The V gene is TRBV5-1, the J gene TRBJ1-1; D ambiguous. Per the germline V gene, CDR1 is SGHRS and CDR2 is YFSETQ. The CDR3 extends over 14 amino acids. V was pared by 4 bases and J by 6 bases, with 16 bases between.

This clone has just a few counts. This rearrangement joins TRBV6-1 to TRBJ1-5; 7 nucleotides agree with TRBD1. Germline V CDR1 and CDR2: MNHNS, SASEGT. The CDR3 loop spans 16 amino acids. Trimming removed 4 bases from V and 3 bases from J; junction bases left unmatched: 9. The CDR3 DNA follows: TGTGCCAGCAGTGTCAGGACAGGCGCAACCAATCAGCCCCAGCATTTT. Translation gives CASSVRTGATNQPQHF.

The chain joins TRBV10-1 to TRBJ2-3; TRBD1 might be the D (5 bases). The germline V gene has CDR1 WNHNN and CDR2 SYGVQD (reference sequence). This CDR3 comprises 14 residues. V was trimmed by 3 bases and J by 3 bases, leaving 10 bases between them. The chain's CDR3 is CASSDGRTTDTQYF. For the CDR3, the DNA is TGCGCCAGCAGTGATGGCAGGACAACAGATACGCAGTATTTT.

V and J are TRBV2 and TRBJ2-1; 12 bases are shared with TRBD2. Germline V lookup: CDR1 SNHLY, CDR2 FYNNEI. The V gene end was trimmed by 8 bases and the J gene end by 7 bases; junction bases not matched to a gene: 6. The CDR3 totals 14 residues. DNA for the CDR3: TGTGCCAGCCCGCTAGCGGGAGGGGGTAATGAGCAGTTCTTC. Translating gives CASPLAGGGNEQFF.